Each of the 5 T cell receptor beta chains below was sequenced from the same sample in a study of breast tumors, draining lymph nodes, adjacent tissues. TCRdb independently ran MiXCR on the multiplex PCR reads; one entry per CDR3 protein. Of about 230,000 distinct CDR3 sequences in the sample, 32% are singletons; the top ten hold about 1.4%. Samples came from axillary lymph nodes draining the breast cancer. Material: axillary lymph node tissue. The receptors shown here come from a female donor with breast cancer. Some clones in this sample may be carry-over from other donors' samples.

This clonotype came up many times. The chain links TRBV10-1 to TRBJ2-5, with D hard to call. The CDR3 consists of 14 residues. Germline CDR1 and CDR2: WNHNN and SYGVQD (reference sequence). Trimming took 6 bases from V and 0 from J, leaving 11 bases between them. The CDR3 nucleotides are TGCGCCAGCAGCTCCGGGCAGAACCAAGAGACCCAGTACTTC. Its protein product is CASSSGQNQETQYF.

This clonotype was counted at least ten times. V gene TRBV13 combines with J gene TRBJ2-5; 8 bases line up with TRBD2. V lost 2 bases, J lost 5 bases, and 13 bases stayed unmatched. The V gene's germline CDR1 is PRHDT and CDR2 FYEKMQ (reference sequence). CDR3 size: 17 residues. The chain's CDR3 is CASSLRGTSGLRETQYF. In DNA form, the CDR3 reads TGTGCCAGCAGCTTAAGAGGAACTAGCGGCCTTAGGGAGACCCAGTACTTC. Full variable domain (outside the CDR3, taken from reference TRBV13 and TRBJ2-5): AAGVIQSPRHLIKEKRETATLKCYPIPRHDTVYWYQQGPGQDPQFLISFYEKMQSDKGSIPDRFSAQQFSDYHSELNMSSLELGDSALYFCASSLRGTSGLRETQYFGPGTRLLVL.

The chain has TRBV12-3 or TRBV12-4 and TRBJ1-2; TRBD1 matches at 11 bases. J gave up 8 bases and V 2 bases, and 1 base lay outside the gene matches. The length of the CDR3 is 13 residues. CDR3 amino acids: CASSLRTGGGYTF. The CDR3 bases are TGTGCCAGCAGTTTAAGGACAGGGGGCGGCTACACCTTC.

This clonotype appeared many times. The chain is built from TRBV12-3 or TRBV12-4 and TRBJ2-2; 11 bases are a match to TRBD2. After removal of 6 bases from V and 6 bases from J, the junction contained 3 bases not matched to a gene. The CDR3 extends over 14 amino acids. As DNA, the CDR3 is TGTGCCAGCAGAACTAGCGGGAGTCCCGGGGAGCTGTTTTTT. This gives the protein CASRTSGSPGELFF.

This clonotype appeared many times. The chain is built from TRBV7-2 and TRBJ1-6; 8 bases map to TRBD1. Trimming removed 4 bases from V and 10 bases from J; junction bases left unmatched: 9. CDR3 length equals 15 residues. CDR1 SGHTA and CDR2 FQGNSA come from the germline V gene. The CDR3 sequence: CASSSKDRVGSPLHF. In nucleotides, the CDR3 is TGTGCCAGCAGCTCGAAGGACAGGGTAGGGTCACCCCTCCACTTT.